These 32 T cell receptor beta chains were sequenced from one sample in a study of Ad26.COV2.S vaccination and SARS-CoV-2 variants. Sequenced by immunoSEQ multiplex PCR; TCRdb stores in-frame clones only, minus some. The sample records some 300,000 clones, approximately 86% being singletons. Treatment defined: 19 received Ad26.COV2.S at low or high dose, single or two shots; five or six received placebo; per-sample allocation not given. The samples were gathered on day 63 after the first injection of vaccine or placebo. The sequencing used peripheral blood, collected in a trial of Ad26.COV2.S vaccine versus placebo. The source is a person aged 18 to 65 who received the Ad26.COV2.S COVID-19 vaccine or a placebo.

This clone was recorded a few times. This chain joins TRBV14 and TRBJ1-3, with 9 bases fitting TRBD1. CDR1 and CDR2 from the germline V gene are SGHDN and FVKESK. This CDR3 region has 16 residues. V dropped 0 bases and J dropped 2; count of bases not matched to a gene: 2. The CDR3 coding sequence is TGTGCCAGCAGCCAAGATTACAGGGGGCCTGGAAACACCATATATTTT. It encodes CASSQDYRGPGNTIYF. Filled out from reference TRBV14 and TRBJ1-3, the complete variable domain reads EAGVTQFPSHSVIEKGQTVTLRCDPISGHDNLYWYRRVMGKEIKFLLHFVKESKQDESGMPNNRFLAERTGGTYSTLKVQPAELEDSGVYFCASSQDYRGPGNTIYFGEGSWLTVV.

This chain joins TRBV5-4 and TRBJ1-6, with a weak D call TRBD1 (5 bases). The CDR3 has 14 residues. With 2 bases removed from V and 10 bases from J, the gap between germline ends came to 13 bases. CDR1 and CDR2 from the germline V gene are SGHNT and YYREEE (reference sequence). CDR3 sequence: CASSLPGAESPLHF. CDR3 sequence (DNA): TGTGCCAGCAGCTTACCCGGGGCCGAATCACCCCTCCACTTT.

The chain carries TRBV2 and TRBJ1-4; 8 bases are a match to TRBD1. Germline CDR1 SNHLY, CDR2 FYNNEI. This CDR3 spans 14 amino acids. Trimming took 6 bases from V and 8 from J; bases not matched to a gene: 8. The CDR3, as DNA: TGTGCCAGCAGCGGGACAGGTAAAGCCGAAAAACTGTTTTTT. This sequence encodes CASSGTGKAEKLFF.

The chain combines TRBV5-1 with TRBJ2-3, with D unclear. The CDR3 loop spans 15 amino acids. Germline loops: CDR1 SGHRS, CDR2 YFSETQ. V was cut by 0 bases and J by 3 bases, with 11 bases left in between. The CDR3 DNA reads TGCGCCAGCAGCTTGGGGACGTACATGACAGATACGCAGTATTTT. Its translation: CASSLGTYMTDTQYF.

The chain is built from TRBV11-2 and TRBJ2-3; no firm D call. Trimming removed 6 bases from V and 6 bases from J, with 10 bases in between. The CDR3 sequence is 12 residues long. Germline CDR1 reads SGHAT; CDR2 reads FQNNGV. The CDR3 sequence is CASSPATDTQYF. In DNA form, the CDR3 reads TGTGCCAGCAGTCCCGCCACCGATACGCAGTATTTT.

The chain combines TRBV5-1 with TRBJ2-7; D perhaps matches TRBD1 (6 bases). Germline CDR1 reads SGHRS; CDR2 reads YFSETQ. Trimming removed 4 bases from V and 5 bases from J, with 19 bases in between. The CDR3 has 15 residues. The CDR3 region has the DNA TGCGCCAGCAGCGAGGACCAGGGGTCCATCGACGAGCAGTACTTC. Encoded protein: CASSEDQGSIDEQYF.

The rearrangement uses TRBV25-1 and TRBJ1-2; D is undetermined. This CDR3 is 13 amino acids long. Trimming left V 3 bases short and J 2 bases short, with 7 bases between. CDR1 is MGHDK, CDR2 SYGVNS, per germline. DNA of the CDR3: TGTGCCAGCAGTGATGGGGTGAACTATGGCTACACCTTC. Translating it yields CASSDGVNYGYTF.

The gene calls are TRBV5-6 and TRBJ1-1; weak D call: TRBD1 (5 bases). Germline loops: CDR1 SGHDT, CDR2 YYEEEE. V shed 0 bases and J shed 3 bases, with 9 bases lying between them. CDR3 size: 14 residues. The chain's CDR3 is CASSLGIRDTEAFF. The CDR3 DNA follows: TGTGCCAGCAGCTTGGGGATCAGGGACACTGAAGCTTTCTTT. The full variable domain, completed using reference TRBV5-6 and TRBJ1-1, is DAGVTQSPTHLIKTRGQQVTLRCSPKSGHDTVSWYQQALGQGPQFIFQYYEEEERQRGNFPDRFSGHQFPNYSSELNVNALLLGDSALYLCASSLGIRDTEAFFGQGTRLTVV.

This chain links TRBV28 with TRBJ2-1; D might be TRBD1 or TRBD2, each matching 5 bases. This CDR3 has 17 residues. V was cut by 8 bases and J by 6 bases, with 26 bases left in between. Germline-derived CDR1 and CDR2 are MDHEN and SYDVKM. The CDR3 is CASRVMTAGRASNEQFF. The DNA of the CDR3 is TGTGCCAGCCGAGTAATGACAGCCGGGCGGGCCAGCAATGAGCAGTTCTTC.

The chain has TRBV5-1 and TRBJ1-1, with 7 bases aligning to TRBD1. Per germline, CDR1 SGHRS and CDR2 YFSETQ. The CDR3 is 13 residues long. The V segment lost 4 bases and the J segment 8 bases; nucleotides outside the gene matches: 8. The CDR3 reads CASSSAGQQEAFF. The DNA of the CDR3 is TGCGCCAGCAGCAGTGCGGGACAGCAAGAAGCTTTCTTT. Full variable domain (outside the CDR3, taken from reference TRBV5-1 and TRBJ1-1): KAGVTQTPRYLIKTRGQQVTLSCSPISGHRSVSWYQQTPGQGLQFLFEYFSETQRNKGNFPGRFSGRQFSNSRSEMNVSTLELGDSALYLCASSSAGQQEAFFGQGTRLTVV.

The chain joins TRBV3-1 (or the pseudogene TRBV3-2) to TRBJ1-1; D might be TRBD1 (5 bases). V was clipped by 4 bases and J by 3 bases, with 12 bases between them. The CDR3 consists of 14 residues. Germline values: CDR1 LGHDT, CDR2 YNNKEL (reference sequence). CDR3 in amino acids: CASSPREYDTEAFF. The CDR3 bases are TGTGCCAGCAGCCCCAGGGAGTACGACACTGAAGCTTTCTTT.

This rearrangement joins TRBV5-6 to TRBJ1-2; tentatively, D is TRBD1 (5 bases). The CDR3 spans 14 residues. Germline assignment: CDR1 SGHDT and CDR2 YYEEEE. Deletions cut 0 bases from V and 7 bases from J, with 13 bases between. The CDR3 is CASSLGGFTGGYTF. The DNA of the CDR3 is TGTGCCAGCAGCTTGGGGGGCTTCACGGGTGGCTACACCTTC. Full variable domain (outside the CDR3, taken from reference TRBV5-6 and TRBJ1-2): DAGVTQSPTHLIKTRGQQVTLRCSPKSGHDTVSWYQQALGQGPQFIFQYYEEEERQRGNFPDRFSGHQFPNYSSELNVNALLLGDSALYLCASSLGGFTGGYTFGSGTRLTVV.

Points on this clone: The sample carries other DNA sequences with the same CDR3. The chain joins TRBV18 to TRBJ1-1; D remains ambiguous. V gave up 2 bases and J gave up 0 bases, with 4 bases separating them. The CDR3 consists of 13 residues. The germline gives CDR1 KGHSH, CDR2 LQKENI. CDR3: CASSPGVNTEAFF. The CDR3 nucleotides read TGTGCCAGCTCACCAGGGGTGAACACTGAAGCTTTCTTT. Combining the CDR3 with reference TRBV18 and TRBJ1-1 gives the whole variable domain NAGVMQNPRHLVRRRGQEARLRCSPMKGHSHVYWYRQLPEEGLKFMVYLQKENIIDESGMPKERFSAEFPKEGPSILRIQQVVRGDSAAYFCASSPGVNTEAFFGQGTRLTVV.

CDR3 nucleotide sequence: TGTGCCAGCAGCCCGACAGGGTTCTTTAATTCACCCCTCCACTTT. Its protein is CASSPTGFFNSPLHF. V and J are TRBV6-5 and TRBJ1-6; 7 nucleotides agree with TRBD1. Germline V gives CDR1 MNHEY, CDR2 SVGAGI. The CDR3 loop spans 15 amino acids. V lost 6 bases to trimming and J lost 6 bases; unmatched junction nucleotides: 8.

This clone was detected only a few times. J is TRBJ1-2 and V is TRBV6-5; the D gene is possibly TRBD1 (5 bases). Germline loops: CDR1 MNHEY, CDR2 SVGAGI. With 5 bases removed from V and 4 bases from J, the gap between germline ends came to 11 bases. The CDR3 has 13 amino acids. DNA of the CDR3: TGTGCCAGCAGTCCCCGACAGAGCTATGGCTACACCTTC. This translates into CASSPRQSYGYTF.

This chain links TRBV5-5 with TRBJ2-2; D is unclear. CDR1 is SGHKS and CDR2 is YYEKEE in the germline V gene (reference sequence). This CDR3 is built from 14 residues. Trimming cost V 0 bases and J 2 bases, with 5 bases left between them. CDR3 coding DNA: TGTGCCAGCAGCTTGGTAACCAACACCGGGGAGCTGTTTTTT. Its protein product is CASSLVTNTGELFF.

The chain uses TRBV7-3 and TRBJ1-1, with a tentative D call TRBD1 (5 bases). Germline CDR1 and CDR2: SGHTA and FQGTGA. This CDR3 region has 14 residues. V was shortened by 7 bases and J by 2 bases, with 14 bases between the two germline ends. The CDR3 DNA follows: TGTGCCAGCACGGGGCGGGGGTATAACACTGAAGCTTTCTTT. This sequence encodes CASTGRGYNTEAFF.

The V call is TRBV10-1, the J call TRBJ1-1; 8 bases agree with TRBD1. The CDR3 is made up of 13 amino acids. CDR1 and CDR2 (germline): WNHNN, SYGVQD (reference sequence). The V and J ends lost 6 bases and 5 bases, in that order; junction bases with no gene match: 5. The chain's CDR3 is CASRDRGSTEAFF. The CDR3 DNA sequence: TGCGCCAGCAGAGACAGGGGTAGTACTGAAGCTTTCTTT.

The chain couples TRBV6-5 to TRBJ2-7; 8 bases fit TRBD1. The germline V gene has CDR1 MNHEY and CDR2 SVGAGI. Trimming removed 6 bases from V and 5 bases from J; junction bases left unmatched: 9. The CDR3 sequence is 14 residues long. CDR3 loop: CASSYTQGANEQYF. The DNA for the CDR3 is TGTGCCAGCAGCTATACTCAGGGGGCAAACGAGCAGTACTTC.

The chain combines TRBV3-1 (or the pseudogene TRBV3-2) with TRBJ2-4, with D unresolved. Germline-derived CDR1 and CDR2 are LGHDT and YNNKEL (reference sequence). The length of the CDR3 is 12 residues. The ends were cut back, 4 bases at V and 0 bases at J, with 1 base in the middle. CDR3 protein: CASSRAKNIQYF. CDR3 DNA sequence: TGTGCCAGCAGCCGAGCCAAAAACATTCAGTACTTC.

This clone was observed once. The chain joins TRBV11-1 to TRBJ2-7; 10 bases match TRBD1. Germline V CDR1 and CDR2: SGHAT, FQDESV (reference sequence). The CDR3 contains 18 residues. Trimming cost V 0 bases and J 1 base; bases outside gene matches: 9. CDR3 nucleotide sequence: TGTGCCAGCAGCTTAGCGACCTCCTGGGACAGGGGATCCTACGAGCAGTACTTC. Translation: CASSLATSWDRGSYEQYF.

The chain links TRBV7-2 to TRBJ2-7; 7 bases are a match to TRBD1. This CDR3 contains 16 residues. Germline assignment: CDR1 SGHTA and CDR2 FQGNSA. Trimming removed 5 bases from V and 2 bases from J; junction bases left unmatched: 12. The CDR3 sequence: CASSGSILGQPYEQYF. The CDR3 DNA follows: TGTGCCAGCAGCGGATCGATACTGGGACAGCCCTACGAGCAGTACTTC.

This clone was detected a few times. The chain carries TRBV19 and TRBJ2-7; 7 bases are shared with TRBD1. This CDR3 has 15 residues. The junction had 8 bases not matched to a gene; V was cut back by 5 bases and J by 1 base. CDR1 and CDR2 from the germline V gene are LNHDA and SQIVND (reference sequence). In nucleotides, the CDR3 is TGTGCCAGTAGTTCCTCCAGGGACAGATCCTACGAGCAGTACTTC. Its translation: CASSSSRDRSYEQYF.

The chain combines TRBV28 with TRBJ1-5; 8 nucleotides match TRBD1. CDR3 size: 14 residues. V lost 6 bases and J lost 7; bases outside the gene matches: 8. CDR1 and CDR2 from the germline V gene are MDHEN and SYDVKM. The CDR3 reads CASSSPGGGQPQHF. The DNA of the CDR3 is TGTGCCAGCAGCAGCCCAGGGGGCGGGCAGCCCCAGCATTTT.

The rearrangement uses TRBV3-1 (or the pseudogene TRBV3-2) and TRBJ2-5; perhaps TRBD2 as D (5 bases). This CDR3 is built from 14 residues. In germline, CDR1 is LGHDT, CDR2 YNNKEL (reference sequence). Trimming pared 4 bases from V and 13 bases from J, leaving 22 bases between. CDR3 nucleotides: TGTGCCAGCAGCCCTGGAATGGGGTTGGACTCGTCGTACTTC. This sequence encodes CASSPGMGLDSSYF.

The chain is built from TRBV3-1 (or the pseudogene TRBV3-2) and TRBJ2-5, with 13 bases identical to TRBD2. Germline CDR1 LGHDT, CDR2 YNNKEL (reference sequence). This CDR3 is 16 amino acids long. Trimming cost V 4 bases and J 3 bases; bases outside gene matches: 5. The CDR3 protein is CASSPPGLAGEETQYF. The CDR3 DNA reads TGTGCCAGCAGCCCCCCCGGACTAGCGGGGGAAGAGACCCAGTACTTC.

The V call is TRBV18, the J call TRBJ2-1; 9 bases are a match to TRBD2. Germline values: CDR1 KGHSH, CDR2 LQKENI. CDR3 length equals 15 residues. Trimming at V came to 5 bases and at J to 7 bases, leaving 9 bases not matched to a gene. In DNA, the CDR3 is TGTGCCAGCTCATCCACAGCGGGGGGCGAGAATGAGCAGTTCTTC. Its translation is CASSSTAGGENEQFF.

The chain combines TRBV7-3 with TRBJ2-7; no firm D call. V gave up 5 bases and J gave up 2 bases, with 10 bases separating them. Germline V gene sequence: CDR1 SGHTA, CDR2 FQGTGA. There are 13 residues in the CDR3. The CDR3 sequence: CASSPGPTYEQYF. CDR3 sequence (DNA): TGTGCCAGCAGCCCCGGGCCTACCTACGAGCAGTACTTC.

V gene TRBV9 combines with J gene TRBJ2-2, with D unresolved. The CDR3 covers 14 residues. CDR1 is SGDLS, CDR2 YYNGEE, per germline. V gave up 4 bases and J gave up 3 bases, with 10 bases separating them. CDR3 sequence (DNA): TGTGCCAGCAGCCCTGATACTTACACCGGGGAGCTGTTTTTT. Translation: CASSPDTYTGELFF.

This rearrangement joins TRBV7-3 to TRBJ1-1; 7 bases match TRBD1. This CDR3 spans 15 amino acids. V was clipped by 5 bases and J by 6 bases; unmatched bases: 12. The germline V gene has CDR1 SGHTA and CDR2 FQGTGA. CDR3 nucleotides: TGTGCCAGCAGCGCATACAGGGGATTACAGGCTGAAGCTTTCTTT. Its protein is CASSAYRGLQAEAFF.

The chain links TRBV29-1 to TRBJ2-6; no reliable D call. Germline loops: CDR1 SQVTM, CDR2 ANQGSEA. V shed 7 bases and J shed 1 base, with 11 bases lying between them. The CDR3 loop spans 14 amino acids. Here the CDR3 DNA reads TGCAGCGCTCTGGACCCGTCTGGGGCCAACGTCCTGACTTTC. This encodes CSALDPSGANVLTF.

A word on this clone: At one end the junction does not follow the germline gene, possibly because of a read error. V is TRBV7-9 and J is TRBJ2-2, with 10 positions matching TRBD2. CDR3 length: 14 residues. CDR1 and CDR2 (germline): SEHNR, FQNEAQ (reference sequence). CDR3 in amino acids: CASSLAGVDGELFF. The CDR3 DNA reads as TGTGCCAGCAGCCTAGCGGGGGTGGACGGGGAGCTGTTTTTT.